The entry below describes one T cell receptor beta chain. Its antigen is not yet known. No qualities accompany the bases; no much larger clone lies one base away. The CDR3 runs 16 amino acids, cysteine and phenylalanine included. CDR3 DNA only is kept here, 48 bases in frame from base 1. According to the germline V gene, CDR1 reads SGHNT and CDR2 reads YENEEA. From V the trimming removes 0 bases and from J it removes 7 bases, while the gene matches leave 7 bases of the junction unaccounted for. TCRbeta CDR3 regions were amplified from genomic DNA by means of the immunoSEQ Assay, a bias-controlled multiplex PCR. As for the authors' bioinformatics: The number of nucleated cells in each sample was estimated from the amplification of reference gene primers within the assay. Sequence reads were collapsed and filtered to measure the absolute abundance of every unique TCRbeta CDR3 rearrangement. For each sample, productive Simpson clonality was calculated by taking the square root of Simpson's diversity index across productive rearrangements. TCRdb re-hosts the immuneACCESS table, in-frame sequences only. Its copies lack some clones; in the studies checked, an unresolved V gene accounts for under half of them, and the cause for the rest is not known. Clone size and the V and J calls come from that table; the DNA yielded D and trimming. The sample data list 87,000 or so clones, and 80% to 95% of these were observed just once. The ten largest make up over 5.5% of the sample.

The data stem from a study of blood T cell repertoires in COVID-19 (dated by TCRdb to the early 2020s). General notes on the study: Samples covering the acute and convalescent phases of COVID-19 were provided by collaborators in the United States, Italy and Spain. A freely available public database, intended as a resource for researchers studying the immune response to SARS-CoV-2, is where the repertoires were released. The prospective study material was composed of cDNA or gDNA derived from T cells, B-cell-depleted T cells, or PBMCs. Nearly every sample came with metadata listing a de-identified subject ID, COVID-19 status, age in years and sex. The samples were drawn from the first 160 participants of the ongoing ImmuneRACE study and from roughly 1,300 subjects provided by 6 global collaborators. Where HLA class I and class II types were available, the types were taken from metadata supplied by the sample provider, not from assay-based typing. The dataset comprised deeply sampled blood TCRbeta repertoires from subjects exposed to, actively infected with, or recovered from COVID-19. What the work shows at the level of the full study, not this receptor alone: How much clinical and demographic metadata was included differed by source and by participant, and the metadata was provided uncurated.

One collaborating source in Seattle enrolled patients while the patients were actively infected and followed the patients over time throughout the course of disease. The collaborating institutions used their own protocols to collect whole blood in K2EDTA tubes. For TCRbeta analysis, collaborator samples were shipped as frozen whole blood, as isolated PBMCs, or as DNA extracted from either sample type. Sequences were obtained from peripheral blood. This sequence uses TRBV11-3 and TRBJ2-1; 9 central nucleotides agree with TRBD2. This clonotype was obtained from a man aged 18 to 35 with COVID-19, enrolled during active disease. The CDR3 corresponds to CASSLESAGGENEQFF. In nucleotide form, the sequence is TGTGCCAGCAGCTTAGAATCGGCGGGAGGGGAGAATGAGCAGTTCTTC.